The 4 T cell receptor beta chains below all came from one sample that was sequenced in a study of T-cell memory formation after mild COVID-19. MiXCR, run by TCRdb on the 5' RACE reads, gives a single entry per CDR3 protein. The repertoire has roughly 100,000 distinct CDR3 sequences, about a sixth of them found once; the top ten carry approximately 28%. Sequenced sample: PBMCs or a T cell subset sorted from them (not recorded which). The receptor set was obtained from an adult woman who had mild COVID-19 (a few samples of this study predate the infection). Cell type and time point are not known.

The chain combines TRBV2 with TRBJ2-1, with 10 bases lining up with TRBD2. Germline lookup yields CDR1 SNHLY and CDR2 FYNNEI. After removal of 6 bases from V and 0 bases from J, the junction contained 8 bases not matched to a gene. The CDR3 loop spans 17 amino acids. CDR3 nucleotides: TGTGCCAGCAGCGAAAATCCTAGCGGGAGCTCCTACAATGAGCAGTTCTTC. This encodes CASSENPSGSSYNEQFF.

In nucleotides, the CDR3 is TGTGCCAGCAGCTCGACTCCGGGACAGGCTATGAACACTGAAGCTTTCTTT. Its protein product is CASSSTPGQAMNTEAFF. V usage is TRBV4-2 and J usage is TRBJ1-1; 8 nucleotides line up with TRBD1. There are 17 residues in the CDR3. With V trimmed by 5 bases and J by 0 bases, 11 bases remained unmatched. Per the germline V gene, CDR1 is LGHNA and CDR2 is YNFKEQ.

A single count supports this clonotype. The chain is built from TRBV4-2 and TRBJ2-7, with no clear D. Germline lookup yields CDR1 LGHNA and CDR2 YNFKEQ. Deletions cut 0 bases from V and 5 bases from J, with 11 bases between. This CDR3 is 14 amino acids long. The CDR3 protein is CASSQEVGRNEQYF. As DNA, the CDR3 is TGTGCCAGCAGCCAAGAGGTAGGGCGCAACGAGCAGTACTTC.

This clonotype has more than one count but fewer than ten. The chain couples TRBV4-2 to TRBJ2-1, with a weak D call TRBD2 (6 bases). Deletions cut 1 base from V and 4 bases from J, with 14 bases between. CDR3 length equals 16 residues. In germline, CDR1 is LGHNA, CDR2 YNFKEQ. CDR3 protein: CASSQGTGGGYNEQFF. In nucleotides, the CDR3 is TGTGCCAGCAGCCAAGGAACTGGGGGAGGTTACAATGAGCAGTTCTTC.